This TCR beta chain was profiled in a study of Graves' ophthalmopathy and Graves' hyperthyroidism. For the study at large: There was a collection of peripheral blood at initial diagnosis, before any treatment.

This clonotype was counted ten times or more. Investigators amplified TCR beta CDR3 regions from RNA transcripts. HTBI-primed first-round RT-PCR preceded second-round multiplex PCR. TCRdb re-analysed the multiplex PCR reads in MiXCR, keeping a single row per CDR3 protein. Of around 660,000 distinct CDR3 sequences listed, 35% to 50% were seen once; the top ten hold more than 3%. Those donors who had ophthalmopathy presented with moderate-to-severe activity, a CAS of ≥3, a NOSPECS of ≥4 and a duration under 3 months. The PBMCs had their origin in roughly 9.4 ml of fresh peripheral blood. V lost 5 bases to trimming and J lost 6 bases; unmatched junction nucleotides: 10. The CDR3 totals 15 residues. Germline V gene data show CDR1 as ENHRY and CDR2 as SYGVKD.

The V and J genes are TRBV10-3 and TRBJ1-5, with TRBD1 identical over 7 bases. The source is an adult man with Graves' ophthalmopathy. The sequencing input was peripheral blood. CDR3 DNA sequence: TGTGCCATCAGTCAAGAGACAGGGATCGGTCAGCCCCAGCATTTT. Its translation: CAISQETGIGQPQHF.